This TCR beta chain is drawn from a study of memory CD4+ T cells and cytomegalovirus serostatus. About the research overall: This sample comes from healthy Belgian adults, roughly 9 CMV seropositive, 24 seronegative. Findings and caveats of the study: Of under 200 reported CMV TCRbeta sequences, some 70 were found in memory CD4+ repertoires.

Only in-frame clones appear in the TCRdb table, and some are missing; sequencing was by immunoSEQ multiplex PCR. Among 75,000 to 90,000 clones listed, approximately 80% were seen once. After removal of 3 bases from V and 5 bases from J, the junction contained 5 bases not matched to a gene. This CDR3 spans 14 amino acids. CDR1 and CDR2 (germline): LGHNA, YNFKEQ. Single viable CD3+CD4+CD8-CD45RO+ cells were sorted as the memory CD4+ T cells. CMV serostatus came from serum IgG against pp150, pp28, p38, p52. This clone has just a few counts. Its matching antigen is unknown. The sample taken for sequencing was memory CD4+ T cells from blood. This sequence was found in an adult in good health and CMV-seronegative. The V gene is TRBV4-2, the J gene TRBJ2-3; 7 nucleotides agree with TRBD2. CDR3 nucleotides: TGTGCCAGCAGCCACGGCACTAGCGAAGATACGCAGTATTTT. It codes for CASSHGTSEDTQYF.